The 4 T cell receptor beta chains listed next were all sequenced from one sample in a study of T cell responses to AZD1222 COVID-19 vaccine. Assay used: immunoSEQ multiplex PCR; TCRdb lists only in-frame clones, some missing. Among about 190,000 clones, 85% to 95% were seen once, and the ten largest hold over 1%. The sample was peripheral blood, taken on day 0 of AZD1222 vaccination. All receptors come from an adult in good health.

The chain has TRBV5-1 and TRBJ1-5, with 9 positions matching TRBD1. This CDR3 spans 15 amino acids. The J segment lost 10 bases and the V segment lost 2 bases, leaving 10 bases of the junction unmatched. The germline V gene encodes CDR1 SGHRS and CDR2 YFSETQ. CDR3 nucleotides: TGCGCCAGCAGCTTAGGGACAGGGCCTAGGGATCCCCAGCATTTT. Translation: CASSLGTGPRDPQHF.

The chain has TRBV7-2 and TRBJ1-5, with a possible D match to TRBD1 (5 bases). The V end lost 1 base, the J end lost 7 bases, and 14 bases lay between the germline ends. This CDR3 spans 15 amino acids. CDR1 is SGHTA, CDR2 FQGNSA, per germline. The CDR3 coding sequence is TGTGCCAGCAGCTTAGGGGGGGTCACAAGACAGCCCCAGCATTTT. This translates into CASSLGGVTRQPQHF.

This chain's CDR3 is CASSSALQGSNEKLFF. CDR3 DNA: TGTGCCAGCAGCTCGGCTCTACAGGGTTCTAATGAAAAACTGTTTTTT. This rearrangement joins TRBV7-9 to TRBJ1-4; tentatively, D is TRBD1 (6 bases). The germline gives CDR1 SEHNR, CDR2 FQNEAQ (reference sequence). Trimming took 4 bases from V and 3 from J, leaving 15 bases between them. CDR3 size: 16 residues.

The chain is built from TRBV10-3 and TRBJ2-7, with D perhaps matching TRBD1 (5 bases). Germline V gene data show CDR1 as ENHRY and CDR2 as SYGVKD. The V gene lost 0 bases and the J gene lost 13 bases, with 25 bases spanning the gap. This CDR3 contains 16 residues. CDR3 DNA sequence: TGTGCCATCAGTGAGTCCCTGGTTGCAGGGCGGCCCAGACTCTACTTC. Its translation is CAISESLVAGRPRLYF.